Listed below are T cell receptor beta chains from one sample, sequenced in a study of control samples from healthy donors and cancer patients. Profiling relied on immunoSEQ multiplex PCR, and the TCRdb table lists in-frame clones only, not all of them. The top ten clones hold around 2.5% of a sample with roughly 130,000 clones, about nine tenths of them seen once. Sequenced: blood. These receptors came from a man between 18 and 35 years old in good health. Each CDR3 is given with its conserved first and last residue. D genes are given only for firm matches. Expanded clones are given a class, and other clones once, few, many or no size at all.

CDR3 DNA: TGTGCCAGCAGGAGCCCTAGCGGGGGCTCCTCTAGCACAGATACGCAGTATTTT
CDR3 protein: CASRSPSGGSSSTDTQYF
D gene: TRBD2
V gene: TRBV2
J gene: TRBJ2-3
clone size: -

CDR3 DNA: TGTGCCAGCAGGAAGCAGGGAACAGTGGGAGCTGGCTACACCTTC
CDR3 protein: CASRKQGTVGAGYTF
D gene: -
V gene: TRBV6-5
J gene: TRBJ1-2
clone size: -

CDR3 DNA: TGTGCCAGCAGCTCCAGCGGGGGGGCTTCCTACAATGAGCAGTTCTTC
CDR3 protein: CASSSSGGASYNEQFF
D gene: TRBD2
V gene: TRBV28
J gene: TRBJ2-1
clone size: -

CDR3 DNA: TGTGCCAGCAGGTTTTCTAGCGGGGGATCTACCCAGTACTTC
CDR3 protein: CASRFSSGGSTQYF
D gene: TRBD2
V gene: TRBV3-1/TRBV3-2
J gene: TRBJ2-5
clone size: -

CDR3 DNA: TGTGCCAGCACCCTGGGTAGCGGGTACGGGGAGCTGTTTTTT
CDR3 protein: CASTLGSGYGELFF
D gene: TRBD2
V gene: TRBV11-2
J gene: TRBJ2-2
clone size: -

CDR3 DNA: TGTGCCAGCAGCTTTTCCAGGGGTTGGAATCAGCCCCAGCATTTT
CDR3 protein: CASSFSRGWNQPQHF
D gene: -
V gene: TRBV7-2
J gene: TRBJ1-5
clone size: once

CDR3 DNA: TGCAGCGTTGAAGGGGCAATAGTTGAAGCTTTCTTT
CDR3 protein: CSVEGAIVEAFF
D gene: -
V gene: TRBV29-1
J gene: TRBJ1-1
clone size: -

CDR3 DNA: TGTGCCAGCAGCGTGGGGGCCCGGGAGACCCAGTACTTC
CDR3 protein: CASSVGARETQYF
D gene: -
V gene: TRBV7-2
J gene: TRBJ2-5
clone size: -

CDR3 DNA: TGTGCCAGCAGGCCCGACAGGGGTTTGGGTATTGAAGCTTTCTTT
CDR3 protein: CASRPDRGLGIEAFF
D gene: TRBD1
V gene: TRBV2
J gene: TRBJ1-1
clone size: once

CDR3 DNA: TGCAGCGTTGTTACCGCCGCAACTAATGAAAAACTGTTTTTT
CDR3 protein: CSVVTAATNEKLFF
D gene: -
V gene: TRBV29-1
J gene: TRBJ1-4
clone size: -

CDR3 DNA: TGTGCCAGCACCGAGACTAGTCCCCACTACGAGCAGTACTTC
CDR3 protein: CASTETSPHYEQYF
D gene: -
V gene: TRBV6-6
J gene: TRBJ2-7
clone size: -

CDR3 DNA: TGTGCCAGTACCCACCCGCCCAGGGGGCAGCATGGCTACACCTTC
CDR3 protein: CASTHPPRGQHGYTF
D gene: TRBD1
V gene: TRBV19
J gene: TRBJ1-2
clone size: once

CDR3 DNA: TGTGCCAGCAACGGACTAGCGGGGGCCTACAATGAGCAGTTCTTC
CDR3 protein: CASNGLAGAYNEQFF
D gene: TRBD2
V gene: TRBV7-9
J gene: TRBJ2-1
clone size: -

CDR3 DNA: TGTGCCAGTAGTATAAGTTCCAGGGGAGGACAGCCCCAGCATTTT
CDR3 protein: CASSISSRGGQPQHF
D gene: -
V gene: TRBV19
J gene: TRBJ1-5
clone size: -